What follows are 15 T cell receptor beta chains derived from one specimen sequenced in a study of control samples from healthy donors and cancer patients. TCRdb keeps only in-frame clones here, not all; method: immunoSEQ multiplex PCR. The sample lists 20,000 to 30,000 clones, approximately 90% occurring once. Input material: PBMCs. Source of these receptors: a man aged 50-60 years with lung cancer.

The chain uses TRBV4-1 and TRBJ2-7, with D possibly TRBD2 on 6 matching bases. V shed 5 bases and J shed 4 bases, with 21 bases lying between them. This CDR3 region has 16 residues. Looked up from germline, CDR1 is MGHRA and CDR2 is YSYEKL. The CDR3 protein is CASSYSPRGSKYEQYF. Written as DNA, the CDR3 is TGCGCCAGCAGCTACTCCCCACGGGGGAGTAAGTACGAGCAGTACTTC.

V gene TRBV7-6 combines with J gene TRBJ2-3; D unclear. CDR3 size: 15 residues. Trimming shortened V by 2 bases and J by 1 base, and 10 bases separated the two germline ends. Germline V gives CDR1 SGHVS, CDR2 FNYEAQ. CDR3 region: CASSLYQQRTDTQYF. DNA of the CDR3: TGTGCCAGCAGCTTATACCAGCAGCGCACAGATACGCAGTATTTT. Looking up the rest from reference TRBV7-6 and TRBJ2-3 gives the full variable domain: GAGVSQSPRYKVTKRGQDVALRCDPISGHVSLYWYRQALGQGPEFLTYFNYEAQQDKSGLPNDRFSAERPEGSISTLTIQRTEQRDSAMYRCASSLYQQRTDTQYFGPGTRLTVL.

The chain couples TRBV24-1 to TRBJ2-1; D perhaps matches TRBD2 (5 bases). This CDR3 spans 15 amino acids. V was trimmed by 0 bases and J by 3 bases, leaving 8 bases between them. Germline CDR1 KGHDR, CDR2 SFDVKD. The CDR3 is CATSDLTSFYNEQFF. CDR3 bases: TGTGCCACCAGTGATTTGACTAGTTTCTACAATGAGCAGTTCTTC.

The chain couples TRBV5-5 to TRBJ2-1, with 8 bases lining up with TRBD2. Germline V gene sequence: CDR1 SGHKS, CDR2 YYEKEE (reference sequence). This CDR3 has 15 residues. V was clipped by 1 base and J by 9 bases; unmatched bases: 9. Here the CDR3 DNA reads TGTGCCAGCAGCTTGTACGGGACTAGTGTCGGTGAGCAGTTCTTC. Translation gives CASSLYGTSVGEQFF. Drawing the rest from reference TRBV5-5 and TRBJ2-1, the complete variable domain is DAGVTQSPTHLIKTRGQQVTLRCSPISGHKSVSWYQQVLGQGPQFIFQYYEKEERGRGNFPDRFSARQFPNYSSELNVNALLLGDSALYLCASSLYGTSVGEQFFGPGTRLTVL.

The V and J genes are TRBV20-1 and TRBJ1-5; D is unclear. Germline CDR1 and CDR2: DFQATT and SNEGSKA (reference sequence). Trimming shortened V by 3 bases and J by 4 bases, and 7 bases separated the two germline ends. CDR3 length: 12 residues. The CDR3 DNA is TGCAGTGCTAGTTGGCCGAATCAGCCCCAGCATTTT. It specifies CSASWPNQPQHF.

This sequence joins TRBV6-2 or TRBV6-3 and TRBJ1-3; D unclear. Germline loops: CDR1 MNHEY, CDR2 SVGEGT. The CDR3 contains 14 residues. Trimming took off 6 bases at V and 4 bases at J, with 13 bases between the two ends. CDR3 amino acids: CASSPRRAGNTIYF. CDR3 DNA: TGTGCCAGCAGCCCAAGGCGTGCGGGAAACACCATATATTTT.

This sequence joins TRBV19 and TRBJ1-1; D remains unclear. The CDR3 spans 12 residues. The germline CDR1 and CDR2 sequences are LNHDA and SQIVND (reference sequence). Deletions cut 5 bases from V and 7 bases from J, with 11 bases between. CDR3 in amino acids: CASSGLLGEAFF. CDR3 sequence (DNA): TGTGCCAGTAGTGGACTGCTGGGTGAAGCTTTCTTT. The full variable domain, completed using reference TRBV19 and TRBJ1-1, is DGGITQSPKYLFRKEGQNVTLSCEQNLNHDAMYWYRQDPGQGLRLIYYSQIVNDFQKGDIAEGYSVSREKKESFPLTVTSAQKNPTAFYLCASSGLLGEAFFGQGTRLTVV.

The V gene is TRBV27, the J gene TRBJ1-5, with D unresolved. The length of the CDR3 is 13 residues. Germline CDR1 reads MNHEY; CDR2 reads SMNVEV (reference sequence). V was cut by 4 bases and J by 5 bases, with 9 bases left in between. The CDR3 loop is CASSWAVHQPQHF. In nucleotides, the CDR3 is TGTGCCAGCAGTTGGGCCGTCCATCAGCCCCAGCATTTT.

This clone was seen a few times. The chain uses TRBV3-1 (or the pseudogene TRBV3-2) and TRBJ2-5; 8 positions match TRBD2. Germline CDR1 is LGHDT and CDR2 is YNNKEL (reference sequence). The CDR3 runs to 15 residues. V gave up 5 bases and J gave up 5 bases; unmatched junction bases: 10. The CDR3 sequence is CASSSNPTGGETQYF. As DNA, the CDR3 is TGTGCCAGCAGCTCTAACCCCACGGGAGGGGAGACCCAGTACTTC.

The genes are TRBV29-1 and TRBJ2-2; 12 nucleotides line up with TRBD1. V lost 4 bases to trimming and J lost 5 bases; unmatched junction nucleotides: 11. The germline gives CDR1 SQVTM, CDR2 ANQGSEA. This CDR3 contains 17 residues. CDR3 in amino acids: CSVGRDRGLVRTGELFF. The CDR3 DNA reads as TGCAGCGTTGGACGGGACAGGGGGCTTGTTCGTACCGGGGAGCTGTTTTTT.

The V and J genes are TRBV28 and TRBJ1-1; perhaps TRBD1 as D (5 bases). This CDR3 spans 15 amino acids. Germline V gene lookup returns CDR1 MDHEN and CDR2 SYDVKM. Trimming shortened V by 2 bases and J by 6 bases, and 16 bases separated the two germline ends. CDR3 loop: CASSLRLWLGPEAFF. CDR3 in DNA: TGTGCCAGCAGTTTAAGACTATGGTTGGGGCCTGAAGCTTTCTTT.

This clone is deemed medium-sized (0.01 to 0.1%). The V gene is TRBV19, the J gene TRBJ1-5; D may be TRBD1 (5 bases). Trimming pared 5 bases from V and 3 bases from J, leaving 14 bases between. Per germline, CDR1 LNHDA and CDR2 SQIVND (reference sequence). The CDR3 loop spans 15 amino acids. This CDR3 reads CASSDHWGDNQPQHF. The CDR3 region has the DNA TGTGCCAGTAGTGACCATTGGGGCGACAATCAGCCCCAGCATTTT.

The rearrangement uses TRBV7-6 and TRBJ1-1, with TRBD1 matching over 8 bases. V was pared by 5 bases and J by 8 bases, with 13 bases of the junction left unmatched. This CDR3 comprises 15 residues. Germline values: CDR1 SGHVS, CDR2 FNYEAQ. The CDR3 loop is CASSLVGTGTTEAFF. The DNA of the CDR3 is TGTGCCAGCAGCCTCGTCGGGACAGGTACTACAGAAGCTTTCTTT.

The chain uses TRBV2 and TRBJ1-1; tentatively, D is TRBD1 (5 bases). This CDR3 spans 13 amino acids. In germline, CDR1 is SNHLY, CDR2 FYNNEI. Trimming took off 3 bases at V and 4 bases at J, with 9 bases between the two ends. In DNA form, the CDR3 reads TGTGCCAGCAGTGACCAGGGTTTCACTGAAGCTTTCTTT. Translation: CASSDQGFTEAFF.

The chain couples TRBV28 to TRBJ2-3; TRBD2 matches at 8 bases. Germline CDR1 is MDHEN and CDR2 is SYDVKM. The CDR3 totals 15 residues. V shed 5 bases and J 1 base; nucleotides not matched to a gene: 5. CDR3 protein: CASSPHSGGTDTQYF. DNA of the CDR3: TGTGCCAGCAGTCCCCATAGCGGGGGCACAGATACGCAGTATTTT.